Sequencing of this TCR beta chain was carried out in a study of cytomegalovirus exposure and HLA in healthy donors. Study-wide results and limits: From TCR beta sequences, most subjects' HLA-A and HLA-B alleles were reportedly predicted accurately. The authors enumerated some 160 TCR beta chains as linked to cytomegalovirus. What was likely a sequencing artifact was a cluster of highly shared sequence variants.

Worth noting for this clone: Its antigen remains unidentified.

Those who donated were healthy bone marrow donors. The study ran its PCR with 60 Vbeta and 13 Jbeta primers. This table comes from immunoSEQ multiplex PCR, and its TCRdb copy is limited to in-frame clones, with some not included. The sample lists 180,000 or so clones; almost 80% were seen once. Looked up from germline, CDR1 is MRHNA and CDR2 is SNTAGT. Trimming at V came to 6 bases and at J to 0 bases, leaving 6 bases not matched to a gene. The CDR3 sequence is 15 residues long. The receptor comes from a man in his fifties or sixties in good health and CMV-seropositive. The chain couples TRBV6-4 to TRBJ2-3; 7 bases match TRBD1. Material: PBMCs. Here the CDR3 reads CASSRQGPSTDTQYF. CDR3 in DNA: TGTGCCAGCAGCCGACAGGGCCCTAGCACAGATACGCAGTATTTT.